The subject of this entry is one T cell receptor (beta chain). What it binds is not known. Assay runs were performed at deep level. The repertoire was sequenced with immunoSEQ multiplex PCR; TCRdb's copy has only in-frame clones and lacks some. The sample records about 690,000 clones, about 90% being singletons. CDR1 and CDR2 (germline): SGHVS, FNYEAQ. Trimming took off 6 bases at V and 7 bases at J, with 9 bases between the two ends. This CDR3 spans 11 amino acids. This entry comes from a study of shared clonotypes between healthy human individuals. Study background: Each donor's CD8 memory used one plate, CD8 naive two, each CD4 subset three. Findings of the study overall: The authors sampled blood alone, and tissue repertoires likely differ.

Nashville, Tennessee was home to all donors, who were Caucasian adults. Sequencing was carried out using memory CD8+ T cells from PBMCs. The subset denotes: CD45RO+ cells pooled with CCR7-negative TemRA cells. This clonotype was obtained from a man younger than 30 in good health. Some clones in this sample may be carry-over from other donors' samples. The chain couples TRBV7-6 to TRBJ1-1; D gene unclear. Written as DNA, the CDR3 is TGTGCCAGCAGTTGGAATGGTGAAGCTTTCTTT. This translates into CASSWNGEAFF.